One sample yielded the 6 T cell receptor beta chains listed below, sequenced in a study of CD8+CD57+ T cells in acquired aplastic anemia (dated by TCRdb to 2017 to 2018). The run used an Illumina HiSeq 2000. Genomic DNA served as template for TCR beta VDJ combination and CDR3 sequence profiling. The public reads were reprocessed in TCRdb via fastp at Q25 and MiXCR, keeping in-frame beta chains. A single entry per CDR3 protein holds the most common genes and DNA from its merged rows. For this sample the table gives some 220,000 distinct CDR3 sequences, of which roughly 33% were detected only once. About 1.1% of the sample rests with the top ten. Material: sorted CD4+, CD8+, or CD8+CD57+ T cells (not recorded which) from PBMCs. The receptors originated from a human donor in good health, serving as a control.

This clonotype was picked up many times. The CDR3 reads CASSQTPYQPQHF. CDR3 coding DNA: TGTGCCAGCAGTCAGACACCGTATCAGCCCCAGCATTTT. J is TRBJ1-5 and V is TRBV7-6; D is uncertain. The germline V gene encodes CDR1 SGHVS and CDR2 FNYEAQ. The CDR3 runs 13 residues. V dropped 6 bases and J dropped 5 bases, with 11 bases sitting between them.

This clonotype was detected ten times or more. The chain combines TRBV7-9 with TRBJ2-1, with D uncertain. Looked up from germline, CDR1 is SEHNR and CDR2 is FQNEAQ (reference sequence). The ends were cut back, 2 bases at V and 4 bases at J, with 15 bases in the middle. The length of the CDR3 is 16 residues. CDR3 sequence (DNA): TGTGCCAGCAGCTTAAGGGAATTCGGGCTTTACAATGAGCAGTTCTTC. Translating it yields CASSLREFGLYNEQFF.

This clonotype came up many times. The rearrangement links TRBV5-8 to TRBJ2-7; no firm D call. The germline V and J ends were trimmed by 0 bases and 3 bases, with 10 bases remaining between them. This CDR3 is built from 14 residues. Germline values: CDR1 SGHTS, CDR2 YDEGEE. CDR3 in amino acids: CASSLDGHNYEQYF. CDR3 in DNA: TGTGCCAGCAGCTTGGACGGCCACAACTACGAGCAGTACTTC.

This clonotype was observed a few times. The chain combines TRBV9 with TRBJ2-7; either TRBD1 or TRBD2 may supply D (6 bases each). Germline CDR1 reads SGDLS; CDR2 reads YYNGEE. V lost 7 bases and J lost 6, with 14 bases in between. This CDR3 comprises 12 residues. The CDR3 DNA reads as TGTGCCAGCTCACCGGGGGCCGGCGAGCAGTACTTC. It yields the protein CASSPGAGEQYF.

There are many counts of this clonotype. This chain connects TRBV15 to TRBJ1-5; D is perhaps TRBD1 (6 bases). This CDR3 spans 15 amino acids. Germline V gene lookup returns CDR1 LNHNV and CDR2 YYDKDF (reference sequence). The V end lost 0 bases, the J end lost 8 bases, and 14 bases lay between the germline ends. CDR3 nucleotide sequence: TGTGCCACCAGCAGAGATCCAGGACCAGGGGAGCCCCAGCATTTT. It encodes CATSRDPGPGEPQHF. Looking up the rest from reference TRBV15 and TRBJ1-5 gives the full variable domain: DAMVIQNPRYQVTQFGKPVTLSCSQTLNHNVMYWYQQKSSQAPKLLFHYYDKDFNNEADTPDNFQSRRPNTSFCFLDIRSPGLGDTAMYLCATSRDPGPGEPQHFGDGTRLSIL.

This clonotype appeared many times. The rearrangement joins TRBV10-3 to TRBJ2-1; maybe TRBD2 (5 bases). Germline V gives CDR1 ENHRY, CDR2 SYGVKD. V lost 3 bases and J lost 4, with 16 bases in between. The CDR3 extends over 16 amino acids. CDR3 sequence reads: CAISETAASIYNEQFF. Written as DNA, the CDR3 is TGTGCCATCAGTGAAACGGCCGCTAGCATTTACAATGAGCAGTTCTTC.